Below, one TCR beta chain is given with its context. Its target is not known. The CDR3 contains 17 residues. The V segment lost 2 bases and the J segment 4 bases; nucleotides outside the gene matches: 7. Germline-derived CDR1 and CDR2 are SGDLS and YYNGEE. Produced via immunoSEQ multiplex PCR; TCRdb's table is partial and in-frame only. The sample lists fewer than 110,000 clones, 90% to 95% occurring once. The data stem from a study of T cell responses to AZD1222 COVID-19 vaccine. Study results and caveats: Spike-specific TCR breadth and depth grew following two AZD1222 doses. Repertoire sampling happened only post peak T cell response.

The sample in question was peripheral blood, obtained on day 0 of AZD1222 vaccination. The chain uses TRBV9 and TRBJ2-3; 13 bases map to TRBD2. The clonotype comes from an adult in good health. For the CDR3, the DNA is TGTGCCAGCAGCGTTACTAGCGGGGGGGCCGGGGCAGATACGCAGTATTTT. It codes for CASSVTSGGAGADTQYF.